This T cell receptor (beta chain) appears in the sequencing data of a study of T cells in Graves' hyperthyroidism and ophthalmopathy. Whole-study context: Initial diagnosis, before any treatment, was when peripheral blood was collected.

Across 18 months, stable Graves' hyperthyroidism was marked by no progression to ophthalmopathy. The PBMCs were taken from under 12 ml of fresh peripheral blood. This clonotype was observed a handful of times. Regions amplified from RNA transcripts were the TCR beta CDR3 regions. The HTBI primer set drove a first-round RT-PCR of the TCR CDR3. Via MiXCR, TCRdb re-called the multiplex PCR reads, giving one row per CDR3 protein. The sample shows about 480,000 distinct CDR3 sequences, about an eighth of them seen only once. The CDR3 totals 12 residues. The ends were cut back, 8 bases at V and 4 bases at J, with 6 bases in the middle.

The receptor was derived from a woman between 18 and 29 years old with Graves' hyperthyroidism. The sample taken for sequencing was blood. The chain has TRBV12-3 or TRBV12-4 and TRBJ2-6; no clear D gene. This CDR3 reads CASGAGANVLTF. The CDR3 DNA sequence: TGTGCCAGCGGTGCCGGGGCCAACGTCCTGACTTTC.